This T cell receptor (beta chain) was observed in a study of CD4+ T cells in melanoma. Study-level findings and limits: Neoantigen-specific CD4+ T cells in melanoma reportedly had diverse differentiation states. A reported correlation linked neoantigen-specific CD4+ T cells to CD8+, macrophage and B cell function.

CDR1 SGHTA and CDR2 FQGNSA come from the germline V gene. The V end lost 2 bases, the J end lost 4 bases, and 14 bases lay between the germline ends. The CDR3 has 15 residues. Using immunoSEQ multiplex PCR, the repertoire was profiled, and TCRdb retains in-frame clones only, with some absent. The profile shows over 100,000 clones, around 93% of them singletons. About this clone: Its antigen is not known.

The sequenced sample consisted of peripheral blood. The rearrangement links TRBV7-2 to TRBJ2-5, with D unresolved. This clonotype was sampled from a human donor with melanoma. CDR3 DNA sequence: TGTGCCAGCAGCTTATTCCCGGTGGGTGTAGAGACCCAGTACTTC. It encodes CASSLFPVGVETQYF.